This is a list of T cell receptor beta chains from one sample in a study of naive and memory T cell subsets. TCRdb called the UMI-ligation and nested PCR reads again in MiXCR, with one record for every CDR3 protein. The table shows over 110,000 distinct CDR3 sequences, with under 25% occurring only once. Sequencing used naive CD8+ T cells from blood. The receptors come from a human donor in good health. CDR3s include the opening cysteine and the closing phenylalanine or tryptophan. D genes are given only for firm matches. Rows give clone size only sometimes, using once, few, many, or a class for an expanded clone.

d_gene	v_gene	abundance	j_gene	CDR3nt	CDR3aa
-	TRBV28	few	TRBJ2-1	TGTGCCAGCAGTATCGATAACTCCTACAATGAGCAGTTCTTC	CASSIDNSYNEQFF
-	TRBV19	-	TRBJ2-1	TGTGCCAGTAGCCCCCGAGCGGCCTACAATGAGCAGTTCTTC	CASSPRAAYNEQFF
-	TRBV7-2	few	TRBJ2-6	TGTGCCAGCAGCCCCAGTTGGGAGCACCAGGGGGCCAACGTCCTGACTTTC	CASSPSWEHQGANVLTF
TRBD1	TRBV7-6	-	TRBJ1-2	TGTGCCAGCAGCGCTGGACAGGGGCCCGGCTATGGCTACACCTTC	CASSAGQGPGYGYTF
-	TRBV30	few	TRBJ1-1	TGTGCCTGGAGTGTAGACCGGAACACTGAAGCTTTCTTT	CAWSVDRNTEAFF
TRBD1	TRBV5-6	few	TRBJ1-2	TGTGCCAGCAGCGGACGGGACAGCGGGTATGGCTACACCTTC	CASSGRDSGYGYTF
TRBD2	TRBV5-6	few	TRBJ2-2	TGTGCCAGCAGCTTAACCGGGACTAGCGGGAGAGAATTATCACCCGGGGAGCTGTTTTTT	CASSLTGTSGRELSPGELFF
-	TRBV6-1	few	TRBJ1-5	TGTGCCAGCAGGGACCGGCCAGGCATCAATCAGCCCCAGCATTTT	CASRDRPGINQPQHF
-	TRBV12-3/TRBV12-4	-	TRBJ2-1	TGTGCCAGCAGTACGCAGTACAATGAGCAGTTCTTC	CASSTQYNEQFF
-	TRBV19	many	TRBJ1-1	TGTGCCAGTAGTATAGGCCCTGAAGCTTTCTTT	CASSIGPEAFF